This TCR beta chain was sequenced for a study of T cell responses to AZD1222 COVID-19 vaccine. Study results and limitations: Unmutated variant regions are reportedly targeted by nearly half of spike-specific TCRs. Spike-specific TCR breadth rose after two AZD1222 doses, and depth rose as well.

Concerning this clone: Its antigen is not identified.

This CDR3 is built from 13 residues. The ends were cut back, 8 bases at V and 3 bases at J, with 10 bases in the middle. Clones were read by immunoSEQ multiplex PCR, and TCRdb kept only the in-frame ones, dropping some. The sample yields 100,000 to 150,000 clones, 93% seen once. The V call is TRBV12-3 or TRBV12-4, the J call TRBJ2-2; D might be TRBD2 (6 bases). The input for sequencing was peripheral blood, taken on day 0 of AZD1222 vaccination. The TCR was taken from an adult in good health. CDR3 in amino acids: CASGLPYTGELFF. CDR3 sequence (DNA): TGTGCCAGCGGACTACCATACACCGGGGAGCTGTTTTTT.